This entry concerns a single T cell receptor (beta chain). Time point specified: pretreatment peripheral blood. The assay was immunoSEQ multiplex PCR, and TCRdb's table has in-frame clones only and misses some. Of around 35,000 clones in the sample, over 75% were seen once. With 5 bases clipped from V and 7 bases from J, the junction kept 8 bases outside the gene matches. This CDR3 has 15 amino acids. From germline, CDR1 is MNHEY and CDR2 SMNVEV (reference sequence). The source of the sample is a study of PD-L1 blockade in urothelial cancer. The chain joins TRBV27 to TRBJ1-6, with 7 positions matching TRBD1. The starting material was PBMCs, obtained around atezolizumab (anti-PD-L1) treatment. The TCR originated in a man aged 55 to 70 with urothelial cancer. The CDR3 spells CASSHSGTVNSPLHF. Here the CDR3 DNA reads TGTGCCAGCAGTCACTCCGGGACAGTAAATTCACCCCTCCACTTT.